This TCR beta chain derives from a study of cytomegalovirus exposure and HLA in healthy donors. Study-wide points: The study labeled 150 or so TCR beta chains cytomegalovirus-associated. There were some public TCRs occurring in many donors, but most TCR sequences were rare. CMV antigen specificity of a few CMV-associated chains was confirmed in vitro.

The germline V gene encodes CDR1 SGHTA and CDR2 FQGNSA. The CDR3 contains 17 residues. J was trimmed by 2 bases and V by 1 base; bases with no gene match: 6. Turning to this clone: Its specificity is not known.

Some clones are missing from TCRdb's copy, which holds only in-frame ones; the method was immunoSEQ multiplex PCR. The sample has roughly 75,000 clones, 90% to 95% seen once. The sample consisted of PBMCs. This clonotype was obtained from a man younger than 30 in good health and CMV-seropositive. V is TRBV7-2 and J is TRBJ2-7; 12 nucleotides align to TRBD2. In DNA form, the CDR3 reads TGTGCCAGCAGCTTAGGAGTGGCTAGCGGGGGGGCCTACGAGCAGTACTTC. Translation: CASSLGVASGGAYEQYF.